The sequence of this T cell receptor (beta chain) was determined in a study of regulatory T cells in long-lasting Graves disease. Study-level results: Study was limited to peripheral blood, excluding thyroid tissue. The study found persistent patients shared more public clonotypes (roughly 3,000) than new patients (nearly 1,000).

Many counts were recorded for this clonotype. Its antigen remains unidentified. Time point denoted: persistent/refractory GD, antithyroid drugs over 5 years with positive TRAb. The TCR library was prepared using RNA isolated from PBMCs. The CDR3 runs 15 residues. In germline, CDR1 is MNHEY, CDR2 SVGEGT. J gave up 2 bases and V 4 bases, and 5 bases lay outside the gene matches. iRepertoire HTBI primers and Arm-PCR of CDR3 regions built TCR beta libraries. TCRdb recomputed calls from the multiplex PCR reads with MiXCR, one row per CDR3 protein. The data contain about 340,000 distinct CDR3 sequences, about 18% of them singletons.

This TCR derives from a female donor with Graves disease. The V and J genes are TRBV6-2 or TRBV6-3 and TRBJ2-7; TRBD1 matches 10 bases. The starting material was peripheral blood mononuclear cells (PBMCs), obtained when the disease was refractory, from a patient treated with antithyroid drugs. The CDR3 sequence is CASSSGQGGTYEQYF. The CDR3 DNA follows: TGTGCCAGCAGTTCCGGACAGGGGGGGACCTACGAGCAGTACTTC.